These T cell receptor beta chains were read from a single sample in a study of Graves' ophthalmopathy and Graves' hyperthyroidism. TCRdb reprocessed the multiplex PCR reads via MiXCR and lists one record per CDR3 protein. The sample lists a few hundred thousand distinct CDR3 sequences; roughly 15% were seen once. Sequenced: peripheral blood. These receptors all come from an adult man with Graves' ophthalmopathy. Both conserved end residues are part of each CDR3. A D gene is named only where the DNA matches it firmly. For some rows the clone size is stated as once, few or many, or as a class when expanded; others skip it.

clone size	V gene	D gene	J gene	CDR3 protein
many	TRBV6-2/TRBV6-3	TRBD2	TRBJ2-7	CASSRPQTGTSESEQYF
NA	TRBV11-2	NA	TRBJ2-5	CASSLAGLEETQYF
many	TRBV5-1	TRBD2	TRBJ2-2	CASSLIAGGSTGELFF
many	TRBV30	TRBD1	TRBJ2-7	CAWGTGLYEQYF
NA	TRBV4-1	NA	TRBJ1-2	CASSQDSPFGGYGYTF
many	TRBV30	TRBD1	TRBJ2-5	CAWRRTGRAETQYF
NA	TRBV6-5	NA	TRBJ1-1	CASSSVAPPMNTEAFF
many	TRBV5-1	NA	TRBJ2-2	CASSLAPLRQSGELFF
many	TRBV11-2	NA	TRBJ1-3	CASSPSTGTSGNTIYF
NA	TRBV7-2	NA	TRBJ1-6	CASSRYNSPLHF
many	TRBV20-1	TRBD2	TRBJ2-5	CSARALWRTSNQTQYF
NA	TRBV9	NA	TRBJ1-6	CASSVVGTDNSPPHF
many	TRBV19	TRBD1	TRBJ1-5	CASSQGQSGNQPQHF
NA	TRBV6-1	NA	TRBJ1-2	CASSFRGIEGYTF
many	TRBV6-6	NA	TRBJ2-7	CASSRQGLTYEQYF
many	TRBV7-9	NA	TRBJ1-1	CASLWGETEAFF
many	TRBV20-1	NA	TRBJ2-5	CSASEDREQETQYF